What follows are 31 T cell receptor beta chains derived from one specimen sequenced in a study of pediatric ulcerative colitis. The table came from immunoSEQ multiplex PCR; TCRdb's copy has only in-frame clones and leaves some out. The data contain 1,400 or so clones, roughly nine tenths of them singletons. The sequencing sample was made of blood. The origin of the receptors is a boy between 10 and 17 years old with severe ulcerative colitis.

CDR3 residues: CASSPSGGNQPQHF. The DNA for the CDR3 is TGTGCCAGCAGTCCTTCGGGGGGCAATCAGCCCCAGCATTTT. V and J are TRBV27 and TRBJ1-5, with D perhaps matching TRBD1 (5 bases). Germline V CDR1 and CDR2: MNHEY, SMNVEV (reference sequence). Trimming took 5 bases from V and 2 from J, leaving 10 bases between them. The CDR3 totals 14 residues.

The chain employs TRBV29-1 and TRBJ1-1; the D is unclear. Germline loops: CDR1 SQVTM, CDR2 ANQGSEA. V gave up 7 bases and J gave up 3 bases, with 9 bases separating them. This CDR3 region has 11 residues. CDR3 in amino acids: CSGRNYTEAFF. CDR3 nucleotides: TGCAGCGGGAGAAACTACACTGAAGCTTTCTTT. The whole variable domain, filled in from reference TRBV29-1 and TRBJ1-1, reads SAVISQKPSRDICQRGTSLTIQCQVDSQVTMMFWYRQQPGQSLTLIATANQGSEATYESGFVIDKFPISRPNLTFSTLTVSNMSPEDSSIYLCSGRNYTEAFFGQGTRLTVV.

The chain couples TRBV9 to TRBJ2-5; 13 positions agree with TRBD2. The V and J ends lost 4 bases and 3 bases, in that order; junction bases with no gene match: 6. Germline V lookup: CDR1 SGDLS, CDR2 YYNGEE. CDR3 length: 16 amino acids. The CDR3 DNA reads TGTGCCAGCAGCCCGGGACTAGCGGGATGGGAAGAGACCCAGTACTTC. It yields the protein CASSPGLAGWEETQYF. The whole variable domain, filled in from reference TRBV9 and TRBJ2-5, reads DSGVTQTPKHLITATGQRVTLRCSPRSGDLSVYWYQQSLDQGLQFLIQYYNGEERAKGNILERFSAQQFPDLHSELNLSSLELGDSALYFCASSPGLAGWEETQYFGPGTRLLVL.

This sequence joins TRBV6-1 and TRBJ2-4; D call uncertain. Germline V gene sequence: CDR1 MNHNS, CDR2 SASEGT. The CDR3 is 13 amino acids. Deletions cut 4 bases from V and 6 bases from J, with 10 bases between. The DNA of the CDR3 is TGTGCCAGCAGTGGGGTGGTGGGAAACATTCAGTACTTC. Translation gives CASSGVVGNIQYF.

This clone was recorded once. The chain combines TRBV6-1 with TRBJ1-5; D is unresolved. V lost 10 bases and J 3 bases, leaving 13 bases between the germline ends. The CDR3 extends over 13 amino acids. CDR1 MNHNS and CDR2 SASEGT come from the germline V gene. The CDR3: CATFRAVNQPQHF. The CDR3 nucleotides read TGTGCCACCTTCCGGGCCGTCAATCAGCCCCAGCATTTT.

The V call is TRBV11-2, the J call TRBJ2-3; D might be TRBD2 (5 bases). This CDR3 spans 17 amino acids. CDR1 and CDR2 (germline): SGHAT, FQNNGV. Between the trimmed V and J ends, which lost 2 bases and 0 bases, there was a span of 15 bases. The CDR3 here is CASSLLVSGSSTDTQYF. DNA of the CDR3: TGTGCCAGCAGCTTACTAGTTTCGGGGTCTAGCACAGATACGCAGTATTTT.

J is TRBJ2-5 and V is TRBV5-8; TRBD2 is a possible D gene (6 bases). The CDR3 contains 14 residues. Germline CDR1 is SGHTS and CDR2 is YDEGEE. Trimming pared 0 bases from V and 1 base from J, leaving 7 bases between. CDR3 nucleotide sequence: TGTGCCAGCAGCTTGGGGACTACCCAAGAGACCCAGTACTTC. Its translation: CASSLGTTQETQYF.

The chain recombines TRBV21-1 with TRBJ2-7; the table's D call, TRBD2, has no DNA check behind it. TRBV21-1 is noted as a pseudogene. The CDR3 sequence is 15 residues long. Here the CDR3 DNA reads TGTGCCAGCAGAACTACTAGCGGGAGGGCTCACGAGCAGTACGTC. Translating it yields CASRTTSGRAHEQYV.

This chain joins TRBV11-2 and TRBJ2-5; unclear D gene. Trimming removed 0 bases at V and 8 bases at J, with 13 bases between. Germline CDR1 SGHAT, CDR2 FQNNGV. The CDR3 loop spans 14 amino acids. CDR3 amino acids: CASSLESPPGTQYF. The DNA for the CDR3 is TGTGCCAGCAGCTTAGAGTCCCCTCCAGGAACCCAGTACTTC.

The sample holds one count of this clone. V is TRBV5-1 and J is TRBJ1-2; D perhaps matches TRBD1 (6 bases). Germline assignment: CDR1 SGHRS and CDR2 YFSETQ. The CDR3 extends over 15 amino acids. V was pared by 0 bases and J by 0 bases, with 9 bases between. The CDR3, as DNA: TGCGCCAGCAGCTTGGTGGGGGGCACTAACTATGGCTACACCTTC. This sequence encodes CASSLVGGTNYGYTF.

The rearrangement joins TRBV15 to TRBJ2-3; D is possibly TRBD2 (5 bases). Between the trimmed V and J ends, which lost 5 bases and 0 bases, there was a span of 9 bases. Germline V gene lookup returns CDR1 LNHNV and CDR2 YYDKDF (reference sequence). This CDR3 region has 14 residues. This chain's CDR3 is CATSGGSSTDTQYF. DNA for the CDR3: TGTGCCACCAGCGGTGGGAGTAGCACAGATACGCAGTATTTT.

This chain joins TRBV19 and TRBJ1-2; TRBD1 is a possible D gene (6 bases). Trimming cost V 7 bases and J 0 bases, with 9 bases left between them. Germline values: CDR1 LNHDA, CDR2 SQIVND (reference sequence). The CDR3 sequence is 13 residues long. CDR3 in amino acids: CASTRDTNYGYTF. In DNA, the CDR3 is TGTGCCAGTACCCGGGACACTAACTATGGCTACACCTTC.

V and J are TRBV7-9 and TRBJ1-3; D is unresolved. V was shortened by 5 bases and J by 0 bases, with 11 bases between the two germline ends. CDR1 is SEHNR, CDR2 FQNEAQ, per germline (reference sequence). CDR3 length: 15 amino acids. CDR3 DNA: TGTGCCAGCAGCCCTCGAGCGAGCTCTGGAAACACCATATATTTT. Its translation: CASSPRASSGNTIYF.

The V and J genes are TRBV29-1 and TRBJ2-7, with 7 bases identical to TRBD1. The V segment lost 4 bases and the J segment 5 bases; nucleotides outside the gene matches: 5. Germline V gene data show CDR1 as SQVTM and CDR2 as ANQGSEA. This CDR3 is 12 amino acids long. CDR3 in DNA: TGCAGCGTTGCTCAGGGGGTCAACGAGCAGTACTTC. Amino acid sequence: CSVAQGVNEQYF.

The chain carries TRBV29-1 and TRBJ1-2; 7 nucleotides line up with TRBD1. The CDR3 length is 13 residues. After removal of 6 bases from V and 7 bases from J, the junction contained 11 bases not matched to a gene. Germline values: CDR1 SQVTM, CDR2 ANQGSEA. The CDR3, as DNA: TGCAGCGTCCTCTCCGGGACAGAGCGTGGCTACACCTTC. Translated, it gives CSVLSGTERGYTF. Full variable domain (rest looked up from reference TRBV29-1 and TRBJ1-2): SAVISQKPSRDICQRGTSLTIQCQVDSQVTMMFWYRQQPGQSLTLIATANQGSEATYESGFVIDKFPISRPNLTFSTLTVSNMSPEDSSIYLCSVLSGTERGYTFGSGTRLTVV.

The rearrangement joins TRBV7-9 to TRBJ1-1; D is possibly TRBD1 (5 bases). Trimming pared 6 bases from V and 3 bases from J, leaving 11 bases between. This CDR3 is built from 13 residues. Germline V gene lookup returns CDR1 SEHNR and CDR2 FQNEAQ (reference sequence). Here the CDR3 reads CASRNTGYTEAFF. The CDR3 DNA follows: TGTGCCAGCAGAAATACAGGTTACACTGAAGCTTTCTTT.

The chain recombines TRBV19 with TRBJ1-2; D possibly corresponds to TRBD1 (5 bases). The V and J ends lost 5 bases and 4 bases respectively, with 11 bases between them. The V gene's germline CDR1 is LNHDA and CDR2 SQIVND (reference sequence). The CDR3 runs 13 residues. The CDR3 DNA is TGTGCCAGTAGTGGGCAGGGTGGCTATGGCTACACCTTC. Encoded protein: CASSGQGGYGYTF.

The chain carries TRBV5-5 and TRBJ2-1; the match to TRBD2 covers 8 bases. Germline lookup yields CDR1 SGHKS and CDR2 YYEKEE (reference sequence). There are 19 residues in the CDR3. J lost 0 bases, V lost 0 bases, and 11 bases had no gene match. The CDR3 loop reads CASSLGLALNPSSYNEQFF. CDR3 bases: TGTGCCAGCAGCTTGGGACTAGCGCTCAACCCGAGCTCCTACAATGAGCAGTTCTTC.

This chain connects TRBV6-4 to TRBJ2-3; 16 nucleotides match TRBD2. Germline V CDR1 and CDR2: MRHNA, SNTAGT. This CDR3 has 16 residues. The V and J ends lost 3 bases and 4 bases, in that order; junction bases with no gene match: 1. CDR3 residues: CASSEGLAGGPDTQYF. The CDR3 DNA reads as TGTGCCAGCAGTGAGGGACTAGCGGGGGGGCCAGATACGCAGTATTTT.

The genes are TRBV10-2 and TRBJ1-2; 9 nucleotides agree with TRBD1. Germline-derived CDR1 and CDR2 are WSHSY and SAAADI. The ends lost 0 bases at V and 6 bases at J; junction bases unmatched: 8. This CDR3 is 16 amino acids long. The CDR3 nucleotides are TGCGCCAGCAGTGAGTCGATCGGACAGGGGAATCATGGCTACACCTTC. Amino acid sequence: CASSESIGQGNHGYTF.

V is TRBV18 and J is TRBJ2-2; 9 positions agree with TRBD2. J was trimmed by 7 bases and V by 3 bases; bases with no gene match: 6. The CDR3 is 15 amino acids. Germline CDR1 and CDR2: KGHSH and LQKENI. In DNA, the CDR3 is TGTGCCAGCTCACCTAGCGGGAGTAGAGGCGGGGAGCTGTTTTTT. Translating it yields CASSPSGSRGGELFF.

DNA for the CDR3: TGTGCCAGCAGTGACTCTAGCGGGGCCACAGATACGCAGTATTTT. Amino acids: CASSDSSGATDTQYF. The chain combines TRBV6-4 with TRBJ2-3; 8 bases fit TRBD2. The ends lost 0 bases at V and 2 bases at J; junction bases unmatched: 1. Germline V gene lookup returns CDR1 MRHNA and CDR2 SNTAGT. This CDR3 spans 15 amino acids.

This chain connects TRBV6-5 to TRBJ1-2; TRBD1 is a possible D gene (5 bases). The CDR3 runs 14 residues. CDR1 MNHEY and CDR2 SVGAGI come from the germline V gene. V lost 7 bases and J 2 bases, leaving 14 bases between the germline ends. CDR3 coding DNA: TGTGCCAGCAAAAACGGGGCAGGGAACTATGGCTACACCTTC. Its protein product is CASKNGAGNYGYTF.

The chain couples TRBV6-4 to TRBJ1-1; 7 bases are shared with TRBD1. V lost 3 bases and J lost 5; bases outside the gene matches: 12. CDR1 is MRHNA and CDR2 is SNTAGT in the germline V gene. This CDR3 spans 16 amino acids. The CDR3 region has the DNA TGTGCCAGCAGTGAAACCCCCAGGGGGGTAAGGACTGAAGCTTTCTTT. Translated: CASSETPRGVRTEAFF.

This sequence joins TRBV28 and TRBJ1-4, with a tentative D call TRBD1 (6 bases). This CDR3 is 12 amino acids long. The V and J ends lost 6 bases and 7 bases respectively, with 9 bases between them. CDR1 and CDR2 (germline): MDHEN, SYDVKM. CDR3 sequence: CASRDRSEKLFF. In DNA form, the CDR3 reads TGTGCCAGCAGGGACAGAAGTGAAAAACTGTTTTTT.

This clone was seen more than once but under ten times. The genes are TRBV19 and TRBJ1-5, with a possible D match to TRBD1 (6 bases). Per germline, CDR1 LNHDA and CDR2 SQIVND (reference sequence). This CDR3 has 15 amino acids. V gave up 8 bases and J gave up 4 bases, with 18 bases separating them. CDR3 loop: CASGNSGQRNQPQHF. The CDR3 DNA reads as TGTGCCAGTGGCAATTCCGGACAGCGTAATCAGCCCCAGCATTTT.

V gene TRBV2 combines with J gene TRBJ1-3; a possible D gene is TRBD1 (5 bases). CDR3 length: 15 amino acids. Trimming took 6 bases from V and 0 from J, leaving 12 bases between them. Germline assignment: CDR1 SNHLY and CDR2 FYNNEI. The CDR3 nucleotides are TGTGCCAGCAGCCCGGGACCGAACTCTGGAAACACCATATATTTT. Protein product: CASSPGPNSGNTIYF.

This clone was seen only once. J is TRBJ2-3 and V is TRBV21-1; the D call TRBD1 from the table was never checked on the DNA. TRBV21-1 is shown as a pseudogene. The CDR3 contains 15 residues. The CDR3 here is CASSKRNRGTDTQYF. In nucleotides, the CDR3 is TGTGCCAGCAGCAAACGAAACAGGGGCACGGATACGCAGTATTTT.

J is TRBJ2-7 and V is TRBV6-1; D remains unclear. This CDR3 is 14 amino acids long. The germline CDR1 and CDR2 sequences are MNHNS and SASEGT. The V gene lost 1 base and the J gene lost 0 bases, with 7 bases spanning the gap. The CDR3 protein is CASSEESRSYEQYF. The CDR3 region has the DNA TGTGCCAGCAGTGAAGAAAGCCGCTCCTACGAGCAGTACTTC.

The rearrangement uses TRBV6-4 and TRBJ2-6; D is possibly TRBD1 (6 bases). Germline loops: CDR1 MRHNA, CDR2 SNTAGT. With 0 bases removed from V and 0 bases from J, the gap between germline ends came to 6 bases. CDR3 size: 16 residues. As DNA, the CDR3 is TGTGCCAGCAGTGACTCAGGGGGCTCTGGGGCCAACGTCCTGACTTTC. Amino acids: CASSDSGGSGANVLTF.

The CDR3 DNA sequence: TGTGCCAGCAGTGAACAGGAATCTAATGAAAAACTGTTTTTT. Residues: CASSEQESNEKLFF. This chain joins TRBV6-1 and TRBJ1-4; D is unclear. CDR1 and CDR2 from the germline V gene are MNHNS and SASEGT. V shed 2 bases and J shed 3 bases, with 7 bases lying between them. This CDR3 has 14 amino acids.